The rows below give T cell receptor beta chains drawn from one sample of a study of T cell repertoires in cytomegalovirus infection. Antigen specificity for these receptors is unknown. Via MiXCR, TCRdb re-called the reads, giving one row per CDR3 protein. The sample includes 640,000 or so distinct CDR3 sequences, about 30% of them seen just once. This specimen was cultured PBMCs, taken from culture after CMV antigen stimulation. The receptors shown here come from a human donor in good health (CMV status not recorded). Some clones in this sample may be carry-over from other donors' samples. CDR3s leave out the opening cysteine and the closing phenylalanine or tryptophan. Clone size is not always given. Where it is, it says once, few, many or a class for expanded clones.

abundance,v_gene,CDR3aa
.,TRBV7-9,ASKADHEKLF
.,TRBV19,ASSSPQGAYQPQH
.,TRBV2,ASSEDRDSTDTQY
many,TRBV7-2,ASSSTGMGLEQY
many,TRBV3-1,ASSQDAARSYEQY
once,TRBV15,ATSPTSGHRPGTDTQY
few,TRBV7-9,ASSPEGSTTDTQY
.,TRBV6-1,ASSEIGWDTQY
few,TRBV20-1,SARLGLATLGASYNEQF
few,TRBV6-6,ASSVPYQETQY
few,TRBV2,ASSITSGRAIGELF
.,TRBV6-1,ASSAPGQGTDTQY
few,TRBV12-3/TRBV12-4,ASSLLGLGGYT
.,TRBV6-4,ASSDSGRLPYEQY
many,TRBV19,ASSIVGGTEAF
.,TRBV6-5,ASTVSTGNTGELF
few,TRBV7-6,ASSWAWGANEQF
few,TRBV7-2,ASSLFAGPYEQY
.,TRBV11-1,ASSSRTGLTNEQF
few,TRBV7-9,ASSSRLAGGPWTGELF
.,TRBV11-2,ASSSSGTGYGYT
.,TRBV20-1,SAAVEGELF
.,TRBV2,ASHSSSGNTIY
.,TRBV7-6,ASSSGPRLKETQY
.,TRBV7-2,ASSLGVGRDTQY
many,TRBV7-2,ASSASGEKLF
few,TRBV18,ASSGRASYNEQF
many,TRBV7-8,ASSRGGRGYSYEQY
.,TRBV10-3,AISPDNSPLH
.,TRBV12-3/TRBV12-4,ASSLQALGKLF
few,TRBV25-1,ASSEGRRAAF
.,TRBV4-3,ASSQVGTSLLAGELF
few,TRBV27,ASSYGSREQF
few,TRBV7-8,ASSFPPTATSGTGELF
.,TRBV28,ASSPNGAFYGYT
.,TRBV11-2,ASSPGTSGGLDTQY
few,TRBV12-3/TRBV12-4,ASRSRYNEQF
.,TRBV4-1,ASSQGDREGNTIY
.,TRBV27,ASSFLAGAEQF
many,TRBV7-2,ASSFRAGGPDEQY
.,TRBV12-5,ASGIGPPGANVLT
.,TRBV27,ASSRGLGGFETQY
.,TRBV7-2,ASSQDRWDLEQY
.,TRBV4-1,ASSQEDGLSYEQY
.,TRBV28,ASTLLGQGNTEAF
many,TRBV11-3,ASSLDSLETTQF
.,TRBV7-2,ASSLVDRGGNQPQH
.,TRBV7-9,ASSAPLADNYEQY
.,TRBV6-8,ASRSGGRGADTQY
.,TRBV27,ASRKTGTTLNIQY
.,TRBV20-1,SATRRHTEAF
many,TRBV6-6,ASRGPGTYEQY
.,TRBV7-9,ASSSVDSARD
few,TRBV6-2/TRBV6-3,ASSYSRRVMNTEAF
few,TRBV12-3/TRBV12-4,ASTSPGPGANVLT
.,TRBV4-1,ASSQLDSPLH
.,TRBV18,ASSLESLPYEQY
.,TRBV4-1,ASSQDTGASPEAF
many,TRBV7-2,ATRGLNTEAF